One and the same sample provided the 32 T cell receptor beta chains below, sequenced in a study of T-cell memory formation after mild COVID-19 (dated by TCRdb to the early 2020s). Receptor libraries were prepared by 5' RACE. Sequenced on an Illumina NovaSeq 6000. The raw public reads went through TCRdb reprocessing: fastp at Q25, MiXCR clone calling, in-frame beta chains kept. One record per CDR3 amino acid sequence lists the most common genes and DNA. Recorded for this sample are 400,000 or so distinct CDR3 sequences; about 21% of them occurred a single time. In total, the top ten clones hold 9.5% to 15% of the sample. Material for sequencing was PBMCs or a T cell subset sorted from them (not recorded which). The receptors shown here come from an adult woman who had mild COVID-19 (a few samples of this study predate the infection). The sample titles of this study are shuffled in the database, so cell type and time point are left out; the donor was told from shared clones.

DNA for the CDR3: TGTGCCAGCAGTTTCCTCACGCAAACGGAGATCTATGGCTACACCTTC. This codes for CASSFLTQTEIYGYTF. The chain combines TRBV12-3 or TRBV12-4 with TRBJ1-2, with D uncertain. This CDR3 contains 16 residues. Trimming took off 3 bases at V and 4 bases at J, with 18 bases between the two ends.

This clonotype showed up just a few times. The chain employs TRBV12-3 or TRBV12-4 and TRBJ2-5; 12 bases are a match to TRBD2. This CDR3 is 17 amino acids long. With 1 base clipped from V and 1 base from J, the junction kept 4 bases outside the gene matches. The chain's CDR3 is CASSLVVTSGGQETQYF. DNA of the CDR3: TGTGCCAGCAGTTTAGTCGTGACTAGCGGGGGCCAAGAGACCCAGTACTTC.

The chain couples TRBV5-1 to TRBJ2-5; D might be TRBD1 or TRBD2, each matching 5 bases. The CDR3 spans 15 residues. In germline, CDR1 is SGHRS, CDR2 YFSETQ. Trimming cost V 3 bases and J 5 bases, with 17 bases left between them. The CDR3 is CASSSRRGPGETQYF. The CDR3 nucleotides are TGCGCCAGCAGCTCACGTAGGGGCCCGGGGGAGACCCAGTACTTC.

This clonotype was seen only a few times. V usage is TRBV7-9 and J usage is TRBJ2-5; the D gene is possibly TRBD2 (6 bases). The CDR3 is 15 residues long. Germline lookup yields CDR1 SEHNR and CDR2 FQNEAQ (reference sequence). Trimming removed 5 bases at V and 1 base at J, with 14 bases between. The CDR3: CASSLTFGGQETQYF. The CDR3 region has the DNA TGTGCCAGCAGCCTCACTTTCGGGGGCCAAGAGACCCAGTACTTC.

In this sample, this clonotype turned up a few times. This sequence may be a read error, since a much larger clone differs from it by one base. The chain joins TRBV4-1 to TRBJ2-4, with TRBD1 matching over 8 bases. The trim removed 4 bases at V and 3 bases at J, leaving 2 bases unmatched. The CDR3 extends over 14 amino acids. The germline gives CDR1 MGHRA, CDR2 YSYEKL. The CDR3 loop is CASSPQGDKNIQYF. CDR3 nucleotides: TGCGCCAGCAGCCCACAGGGGGACAAAAACATTCAGTACTTC.

The CDR3: CASRGQPLSNQPQHF. The CDR3 nucleotides read TGTGCCAGCAGGGGACAGCCTCTTAGCAATCAGCCCCAGCATTTT. This chain joins TRBV2 and TRBJ1-5; 7 bases agree with TRBD1. Unmatched junction bases numbered 5, after V lost 6 bases and J lost 0 bases. The CDR3 is made up of 15 amino acids. Germline lookup yields CDR1 SNHLY and CDR2 FYNNEI.

There are a few counts of this clonotype. The CDR3 sequence: CATSDSGHPRGAFF. CDR3 sequence (DNA): TGTGCCACCAGTGATTCTGGACATCCCCGCGGAGCTTTCTTT. The chain carries TRBV24-1 and TRBJ1-1; perhaps TRBD1 as D (5 bases). Germline V gene sequence: CDR1 KGHDR, CDR2 SFDVKD. The V end lost 2 bases, the J end lost 10 bases, and 16 bases lay between the germline ends. There are 14 residues in the CDR3.

This chain links TRBV2 with TRBJ1-1, with a weak D call TRBD1 (6 bases). Germline CDR1 SNHLY, CDR2 FYNNEI. V was clipped by 8 bases and J by 0 bases, with 13 bases between them. There are 14 residues in the CDR3. The CDR3 here is CASFPGHLNTEAFF. As DNA, the CDR3 is TGTGCCAGCTTTCCGGGACACCTGAACACTGAAGCTTTCTTT.

This clonotype was observed a handful of times. This chain uses TRBV6-6 with TRBJ2-1; a possible D gene is TRBD1 (6 bases). The CDR3 is made up of 11 amino acids. V was shortened by 7 bases and J by 9 bases, with 10 bases between the two germline ends. CDR1 is MNHNY and CDR2 is SVGAGI in the germline V gene (reference sequence). The CDR3: CASTEGGEQFF. DNA for the CDR3: TGTGCCAGCACCGAAGGGGGTGAGCAGTTCTTC.

This clonotype was picked up many times. This chain uses TRBV5-1 with TRBJ2-4; the D call may be TRBD1 or TRBD2 (6 bases each). V was cut by 4 bases and J by 0 bases, with 14 bases left in between. The CDR3 contains 16 residues. Germline CDR1 and CDR2: SGHRS and YFSETQ. CDR3 bases: TGCGCCAGCAGCCCGGGGAGGACAGAAGCCAAAAACATTCAGTACTTC. Protein sequence: CASSPGRTEAKNIQYF. Drawing the rest from reference TRBV5-1 and TRBJ2-4, the complete variable domain is KAGVTQTPRYLIKTRGQQVTLSCSPISGHRSVSWYQQTPGQGLQFLFEYFSETQRNKGNFPGRFSGRQFSNSRSEMNVSTLELGDSALYLCASSPGRTEAKNIQYFGAGTRLSVL.

J is TRBJ2-1 and V is TRBV29-1; possibly TRBD1 or TRBD2 for D (5 bases each). The CDR3 length is 13 residues. Germline CDR1 SQVTM, CDR2 ANQGSEA. V was pared by 3 bases and J by 9 bases, with 15 bases between. CDR3: CSVESGLVREQFF. CDR3 in DNA: TGCAGCGTTGAGTCGGGGCTAGTTCGTGAGCAGTTCTTC.

This clonotype was seen repeatedly, ten times or more. The genes are TRBV6-1 and TRBJ2-1, with D maybe TRBD2 (5 bases). CDR1 MNHNS and CDR2 SASEGT come from the germline V gene. V lost 5 bases to trimming and J lost 5 bases, with 19 bases between them. This CDR3 contains 16 residues. CDR3 sequence: CASSLELGLLNNEQFF. In DNA, the CDR3 is TGTGCCAGCAGTCTCGAACTTGGACTTCTTAACAATGAGCAGTTCTTC.

This clonotype has just a few counts. V and J are TRBV9 and TRBJ2-2; D gene unclear. V was shortened by 7 bases and J by 0 bases, with 10 bases between the two germline ends. This CDR3 has 14 residues. The V gene's germline CDR1 is SGDLS and CDR2 YYNGEE. In DNA, the CDR3 is TGTGCCAGCCGAGAACAGCCGAACACCGGGGAGCTGTTTTTT. This translates into CASREQPNTGELFF.

This clonotype was counted a few times. CDR3 nucleotide sequence: TGTGCCAGCAGTCGGACCTATAATTCACCCCTCCACTTT. Protein product: CASSRTYNSPLHF. The chain recombines TRBV7-2 with TRBJ1-6, with D hard to call. Germline V lookup: CDR1 SGHTA, CDR2 FQGNSA. The CDR3 spans 13 residues. Trimming removed 6 bases at V and 2 bases at J, with 5 bases between.

This chain links TRBV18 with TRBJ2-7, with TRBD2 identical over 7 bases. The germline V gene has CDR1 KGHSH and CDR2 LQKENI. The J segment lost 1 base and the V segment lost 2 bases, leaving 2 bases of the junction unmatched. This CDR3 is 14 amino acids long. The CDR3 sequence is CASSPGEGSYEQYF. CDR3 DNA: TGTGCCAGCTCACCAGGGGAGGGGTCCTACGAGCAGTACTTC.

This sequence joins TRBV7-3 and TRBJ1-2; D possibly corresponds to TRBD1 (5 bases). V was clipped by 7 bases and J by 6 bases, with 15 bases between them. The CDR3 runs 13 residues. The germline V gene has CDR1 SGHTA and CDR2 FQGTGA. CDR3 amino acids: CASTTGGKDGYTF. The CDR3 DNA reads TGTGCCAGCACCACCGGGGGGAAGGATGGCTACACCTTC.

The chain recombines TRBV6-4 with TRBJ2-2; D unresolved. CDR3 length: 14 residues. Trimming shortened V by 3 bases and J by 6 bases, and 11 bases separated the two germline ends. Per germline, CDR1 MRHNA and CDR2 SNTAGT. CDR3 in amino acids: CASSDVVFAGELFF. The CDR3 nucleotides are TGTGCCAGCAGTGATGTTGTATTTGCCGGGGAGCTGTTTTTT.

This clonotype was detected only a few times. The gene calls are TRBV7-9 and TRBJ2-3, with D perhaps being TRBD1 or TRBD2 (6 bases each). The ends were cut back, 7 bases at V and 3 bases at J, with 20 bases in the middle. The CDR3 covers 16 residues. From germline, CDR1 is SEHNR and CDR2 FQNEAQ (reference sequence). Here the CDR3 reads CASNLQGIAGTDTQYF. CDR3 nucleotide sequence: TGTGCCAGCAACCTACAGGGAATCGCGGGGACAGATACGCAGTATTTT.

This clonotype was seen ten or more times. The chain links TRBV24-1 to TRBJ2-4, with D tentatively TRBD2 (6 bases). The CDR3 loop spans 17 amino acids. The germline V and J ends were trimmed by 5 bases and 4 bases, with 20 bases remaining between them. Germline V CDR1 and CDR2: KGHDR, SFDVKD. The CDR3 reads CATSGAPKAGVKNIQYF. Here the CDR3 DNA reads TGTGCCACCAGTGGTGCCCCGAAAGCGGGTGTTAAAAACATTCAGTACTTC.

The J gene is TRBJ1-5, the V gene TRBV7-8; tentative D call: TRBD1 (6 bases). V shed 2 bases and J shed 0 bases, with 17 bases lying between them. The germline V gene has CDR1 SGHVS and CDR2 FQNEAQ. This CDR3 has 18 amino acids. DNA of the CDR3: TGTGCCAGCAGCTTAAGAGCCGGGACACTTTATAGCAATCAGCCCCAGCATTTT. Its protein product is CASSLRAGTLYSNQPQHF.

The chain links TRBV2 to TRBJ1-2; 8 bases are a match to TRBD1. V shed 5 bases, J shed 8 bases, and the junction held 13 bases outside the gene matches. The CDR3 contains 15 residues. CDR1 is SNHLY and CDR2 is FYNNEI in the germline V gene. The CDR3 loop is CASSPSLTGEGGYTF. CDR3 nucleotides: TGTGCCAGCAGTCCCTCTCTGACAGGGGAGGGCGGCTACACCTTC. The whole variable domain, remainder taken from reference TRBV2 and TRBJ1-2, is EPEVTQTPSHQVTQMGQEVILRCVPISNHLYFYWYRQILGQKVEFLVSFYNNEISEKSEIFDDQFSVERPDGSNFTLKIRSTKLEDSAMYFCASSPSLTGEGGYTFGSGTRLTVV.

The V and J genes are TRBV24-1 and TRBJ2-1; D may match TRBD1 or TRBD2 (5 bases each). Looked up from germline, CDR1 is KGHDR and CDR2 is SFDVKD. This CDR3 spans 18 amino acids. Deletions cut 2 bases from V and 0 bases from J, with 16 bases between. CDR3 sequence reads: CATSDSRRGGRSYNEQFF. The DNA of the CDR3 is TGTGCCACCAGTGATTCCCGTCGGGGCGGCCGCTCCTACAATGAGCAGTTCTTC.

This chain uses TRBV9 with TRBJ2-1, with TRBD2 matching over 8 bases. The junction had 5 bases not matched to a gene; V was cut back by 0 bases and J by 0 bases. CDR1 SGDLS and CDR2 YYNGEE come from the germline V gene. CDR3 size: 17 residues. The CDR3 protein is CASSVVGAGASYNEQFF. DNA of the CDR3: TGTGCCAGCAGCGTAGTTGGAGCGGGAGCCTCCTACAATGAGCAGTTCTTC.

This clonotype was seen a few times. The rearrangement joins TRBV5-1 to TRBJ2-1; TRBD1 agrees at 8 bases. The CDR3 is made up of 15 amino acids. Germline CDR1 SGHRS, CDR2 YFSETQ. J gave up 5 bases and V 1 base, and 5 bases lay outside the gene matches. The CDR3 DNA sequence: TGCGCCAGCAGCTTGCGTGACAGGGGCGACAATGAGCAGTTCTTC. This translates into CASSLRDRGDNEQFF.

This chain uses TRBV10-3 with TRBJ2-4; a weak D match, TRBD1 (6 bases). This CDR3 spans 13 amino acids. Per germline, CDR1 ENHRY and CDR2 SYGVKD. Trimming shortened V by 6 bases and J by 8 bases, and 14 bases separated the two germline ends. CDR3 DNA sequence: TGTGCCATCAGCCGGACAGAAGTAGACATTCAGTACTTC. Its translation is CAISRTEVDIQYF.

This chain uses TRBV6-2 or TRBV6-3 with TRBJ2-2; 7 positions match TRBD1. V gave up 6 bases and J gave up 3 bases; unmatched junction bases: 13. This CDR3 region has 17 residues. Germline V gene sequence: CDR1 MNHEY, CDR2 SVGEGT. CDR3 protein: CASRPKGAKSHTGELFF. The CDR3 region has the DNA TGTGCCAGCAGGCCGAAGGGGGCCAAGTCACACACCGGGGAGCTGTTTTTT.

For this clonotype: A junction boundary mismatches the germline segment, possibly from a read error. This rearrangement joins TRBV30 to TRBJ1-5, with unresolved D. The CDR3 runs 13 residues. CDR1 is GTSNPN and CDR2 is SVGIG in the germline V gene (reference sequence). CDR3 loop: CASSLLGNQPQHF. CDR3 nucleotide sequence: TGTGCCTCGAGTCTATTGGGAAATCAGCCCCAGCATTTT.

The chain has TRBV30 and TRBJ2-7, with D perhaps matching TRBD1 (5 bases). This CDR3 comprises 13 residues. Germline CDR1 reads GTSNPN; CDR2 reads SVGIG (reference sequence). V was pared by 5 bases and J by 0 bases, with 11 bases between. The CDR3 is CAWAPGISYEQYF. CDR3 bases: TGTGCCTGGGCTCCAGGGATCTCCTACGAGCAGTACTTC.

This clonotype was detected a few times. This rearrangement joins TRBV18 to TRBJ2-2, with 8 positions matching TRBD2. V lost 4 bases to trimming and J lost 6 bases; unmatched junction nucleotides: 4. Looked up from germline, CDR1 is KGHSH and CDR2 is LQKENI. The CDR3 totals 14 residues. CDR3: CASSLLAGSGELFF. DNA for the CDR3: TGTGCCAGCTCACTCCTAGCGGGTTCCGGGGAGCTGTTTTTT.

The J gene is TRBJ2-1, the V gene TRBV4-3, with TRBD1 as a possible D gene (7 bases). Deletions cut 4 bases from V and 0 bases from J, with 16 bases between. The CDR3 runs to 17 residues. Germline loops: CDR1 LGHNA, CDR2 YSLEER. The CDR3 protein is CASSRGGGRTSYNEQFF. The CDR3 DNA sequence: TGCGCCAGCAGCCGAGGAGGGGGCCGCACCTCCTACAATGAGCAGTTCTTC.

This clonotype has a handful of counts. The gene calls are TRBV3-1 and TRBJ2-1; no clear D gene. The CDR3 extends over 13 amino acids. The germline CDR1 and CDR2 sequences are LGHDT and YNNKEL (reference sequence). V dropped 4 bases and J dropped 9 bases, with 13 bases sitting between them. CDR3 coding DNA: TGTGCCAGCAGCCCTTCTCTACTGGGTGAGCAGTTCTTC. Encoded protein: CASSPSLLGEQFF.

This clonotype was seen only a few times. The rearrangement joins TRBV5-1 to TRBJ1-3; D gene unclear. The CDR3 runs 14 residues. Trimming pared 7 bases from V and 8 bases from J, leaving 19 bases between. The V gene's germline CDR1 is SGHRS and CDR2 YFSETQ. CDR3 bases: TGCGCCAGCTTGGATCCGGGCGTAGCATACACCATATATTTT. Its protein product is CASLDPGVAYTIYF.